The next 29 T cell receptor beta chains were all read from a single sample in a study of blood T cell repertoires in COVID-19. Clones were read by immunoSEQ multiplex PCR, and TCRdb kept only the in-frame ones, dropping some. Counted here are about 210,000 clones, 80% to 85% occurring once; the ten biggest clones make up 8.5% to 10%. The sample was PBMCs or T cells enriched from blood (not recorded which). The receptors were gathered from a woman in her forties or fifties with acute COVID-19.

V is TRBV5-4 and J is TRBJ1-1, with D possibly matching TRBD1 (5 bases). V dropped 3 bases and J dropped 3 bases, with 15 bases sitting between them. The germline CDR1 and CDR2 sequences are SGHNT and YYREEE (reference sequence). The length of the CDR3 is 15 residues. The CDR3 coding sequence is TGTGCCAGCAGCTCCTGGGCAGGGAGGGACACTGAAGCTTTCTTT. This codes for CASSSWAGRDTEAFF.

The J gene is TRBJ1-6, the V gene TRBV6-5, with 10 bases aligning to TRBD1. Germline-derived CDR1 and CDR2 are MNHEY and SVGAGI. The CDR3 is 14 amino acids. The V and J ends lost 6 bases and 8 bases, in that order; junction bases with no gene match: 4. The CDR3 sequence is CASSPGQGHSPLHF. In nucleotides, the CDR3 is TGTGCCAGCAGCCCGGGACAGGGGCATTCACCCCTCCACTTT.

The rearrangement links TRBV6-2 or TRBV6-3 to TRBJ2-5, with 9 nucleotides matching TRBD2. The CDR3 extends over 17 amino acids. CDR1 MNHEY and CDR2 SVGEGT come from the germline V gene. Trimming cost V 1 base and J 5 bases; bases outside gene matches: 11. The CDR3 region has the DNA TGTGCCAGCAGTTACTATGCTGGCGGGGGGGCCCTGGAGACCCAGTACTTC. Its translation: CASSYYAGGGALETQYF.

The gene calls are TRBV12-3 or TRBV12-4 and TRBJ2-7, with TRBD1 matching 7 bases. This CDR3 is 13 amino acids long. V dropped 6 bases and J dropped 1; count of bases not matched to a gene: 3. The CDR3 DNA reads TGTGCCAGCAGCATACAGGGGTCCTACGAGCAGTACTTC. This translates into CASSIQGSYEQYF.

The chain carries TRBV5-1 and TRBJ1-1, with D maybe TRBD1 (5 bases). The germline V gene has CDR1 SGHRS and CDR2 YFSETQ. The CDR3 runs to 12 residues. Trimming cost V 0 bases and J 8 bases, with 8 bases left between them. Here the CDR3 DNA reads TGCGCCAGCAGCTTGGGACAGTACGAAGCTTTCTTT. It translates to CASSLGQYEAFF.

The chain couples TRBV10-3 to TRBJ1-5; 9 nucleotides align to TRBD1. CDR1 ENHRY and CDR2 SYGVKD come from the germline V gene. The CDR3 is made up of 18 amino acids. The V gene end was trimmed by 6 bases and the J gene end by 6 bases; junction bases not matched to a gene: 18. The chain's CDR3 is CAISSSPGTGTGGQPQHF. The CDR3 nucleotides read TGTGCCATCAGCTCCAGTCCCGGGACAGGGACGGGCGGTCAGCCCCAGCATTTT.

The table lists this clone with a few counts. The chain recombines TRBV6-4 with TRBJ2-7; TRBD2 agrees at 10 bases. The CDR3 is 17 residues long. The germline V gene has CDR1 MRHNA and CDR2 SNTAGT. The junction had 11 bases not matched to a gene; V was cut back by 3 bases and J by 3 bases. The CDR3 here is CASSESGRAPFNYEQYF. The CDR3, as DNA: TGTGCCAGCAGTGAGAGCGGGAGGGCACCTTTCAACTACGAGCAGTACTTC.

The chain joins TRBV7-9 to TRBJ2-2, with 7 bases fitting TRBD2. The germline gives CDR1 SEHNR, CDR2 FQNEAQ (reference sequence). The CDR3 is 14 residues long. Trimming removed 8 bases from V and 3 bases from J; junction bases left unmatched: 6. CDR3 protein: CASGRGYDTGELFF. The CDR3 nucleotides are TGTGCCAGCGGGCGGGGGTATGACACCGGGGAGCTGTTTTTT.

This chain links TRBV9 with TRBJ1-1; 9 nucleotides match TRBD1. Germline V CDR1 and CDR2: SGDLS, YYNGEE. Unmatched junction bases numbered 1, after V lost 0 bases and J lost 7 bases. CDR3 length: 13 amino acids. The CDR3 DNA reads as TGTGCCAGCAGCGTAGGGACAGGGGATGAAGCTTTCTTT. Encoded protein: CASSVGTGDEAFF.

The chain recombines TRBV13 with TRBJ2-3; 8 bases agree with TRBD2. V dropped 2 bases and J dropped 0; count of bases not matched to a gene: 4. In germline, CDR1 is PRHDT, CDR2 FYEKMQ (reference sequence). This CDR3 comprises 16 residues. The CDR3 region is CASSLLGLVSTDTQYF. The CDR3, as DNA: TGTGCCAGCAGCTTATTGGGACTAGTTAGCACAGATACGCAGTATTTT.

V usage is TRBV3-1 (or the pseudogene TRBV3-2) and J usage is TRBJ1-4; no clear D gene. Looked up from germline, CDR1 is LGHDT and CDR2 is YNNKEL (reference sequence). The CDR3 totals 16 residues. Between the trimmed V and J ends, which lost 4 bases and 0 bases, there was a span of 12 bases. DNA for the CDR3: TGTGCCAGCAGCCGCTCCCGGTTTTCAACTAATGAAAAACTGTTTTTT. Translating it yields CASSRSRFSTNEKLFF.

This chain joins TRBV10-3 and TRBJ2-1, with 10 bases fitting TRBD1. V was clipped by 6 bases and J by 10 bases; unmatched bases: 6. Germline lookup yields CDR1 ENHRY and CDR2 SYGVKD. The CDR3 has 13 amino acids. The CDR3 DNA follows: TGTGCCATCAGGGGGACAGGGGCCCTAGAGCAGTTCTTC. It yields the protein CAIRGTGALEQFF.

This chain uses TRBV7-2 with TRBJ2-7; 9 nucleotides match TRBD2. Germline V lookup: CDR1 SGHTA, CDR2 FQGNSA. The V segment lost 5 bases and the J segment 4 bases; nucleotides outside the gene matches: 6. The CDR3 consists of 14 residues. The CDR3 nucleotides are TGTGCCAGCAGCCCCCAAGCGGGGGGTTACGAGCAGTACTTC. As protein: CASSPQAGGYEQYF. Combining the CDR3 with reference TRBV7-2 and TRBJ2-7 gives the whole variable domain GAGVSQSPSNKVTEKGKDVELRCDPISGHTALYWYRQSLGQGLEFLIYFQGNSAPDKSGLPSDRFSAERTGGSVSTLTIQRTQQEDSAVYLCASSPQAGGYEQYFGPGTRLTVT.

The gene calls are TRBV29-1 and TRBJ2-3, with D perhaps matching TRBD2 (6 bases). V lost 4 bases to trimming and J lost 4 bases, with 6 bases between them. Per the germline V gene, CDR1 is SQVTM and CDR2 is ANQGSEA. The CDR3 sequence is 11 residues long. The DNA for the CDR3 is TGCAGCGTTGGGGAGGCAGATACGCAGTATTTT. Its protein product is CSVGEADTQYF.

V and J are TRBV18 and TRBJ2-6; no clear D gene. Trimming stripped 6 bases from V and 0 bases from J, with 12 bases between. Germline CDR1 and CDR2: KGHSH and LQKENI. This CDR3 comprises 16 residues. CDR3 bases: TGTGCCAGCTCCCCGAACAGACGCTCTGGGGCCAACGTCCTGACTTTC. Translation: CASSPNRRSGANVLTF.

The V call is TRBV7-6, the J call TRBJ1-2; possibly TRBD1 for D (5 bases). This CDR3 contains 16 residues. Germline V gene lookup returns CDR1 SGHVS and CDR2 FNYEAQ. The germline V and J ends were trimmed by 0 bases and 6 bases, with 17 bases remaining between them. CDR3 sequence reads: CASSLAMGGEPHGYTF. The CDR3 DNA reads as TGTGCCAGCAGCTTAGCCATGGGGGGGGAGCCCCATGGCTACACCTTC.

The chain recombines TRBV4-3 with TRBJ1-4; 7 bases agree with TRBD1. The V and J ends lost 0 bases and 6 bases, in that order; junction bases with no gene match: 4. The CDR3 is 15 residues long. Germline CDR1 is LGHNA and CDR2 is YSLEER. The CDR3 region is CASSQDPTGDEKLFF. CDR3 sequence (DNA): TGCGCCAGCAGCCAAGATCCCACAGGGGATGAAAAACTGTTTTTT.

This chain joins TRBV14 and TRBJ1-1; D call uncertain. The V gene lost 3 bases and the J gene lost 0 bases, with 5 bases spanning the gap. CDR1 SGHDN and CDR2 FVKESK come from the germline V gene. This CDR3 contains 13 residues. The CDR3 here is CASSQSLNTEAFF. CDR3 DNA sequence: TGTGCCAGCAGCCAGTCCTTGAACACTGAAGCTTTCTTT. Full variable domain (outside the CDR3, taken from reference TRBV14 and TRBJ1-1): EAGVTQFPSHSVIEKGQTVTLRCDPISGHDNLYWYRRVMGKEIKFLLHFVKESKQDESGMPNNRFLAERTGGTYSTLKVQPAELEDSGVYFCASSQSLNTEAFFGQGTRLTVV.

This sequence joins TRBV10-3 and TRBJ2-3, with TRBD2 identical over 8 bases. J gave up 1 base and V 4 bases, and 4 bases lay outside the gene matches. From germline, CDR1 is ENHRY and CDR2 SYGVKD. The CDR3 is made up of 15 amino acids. The CDR3 region has the DNA TGTGCCATCAGTGGGGGAGCGGGGGGCACAGATACGCAGTATTTT. Amino acid sequence: CAISGGAGGTDTQYF.

A remark on this clone: Other DNA sequences of this sample code for an identical CDR3. The V call is TRBV14, the J call TRBJ1-2; 10 bases are shared with TRBD1. This CDR3 is 14 amino acids long. The V and J ends lost 4 bases and 5 bases, in that order; junction bases with no gene match: 4. Germline V gene lookup returns CDR1 SGHDN and CDR2 FVKESK. This CDR3 reads CASSPGQGGYGYTF. CDR3 bases: TGTGCCAGCAGCCCCGGACAGGGGGGGTATGGCTACACCTTC.

V and J are TRBV21-1 and TRBJ1-4; the table's D call, TRBD1, has no DNA check behind it. TRBV21-1 is a pseudogene. The CDR3 consists of 17 residues. CDR3 nucleotide sequence: TGTGCCAGCAGCAAATGGGACAGGGGCGATACTAATGAAAAACTGTTTTTT. Translation gives CASSKWDRGDTNEKLFF.

This clone was detected a few times. The chain has TRBV7-9 and TRBJ1-2, with a tentative D call TRBD1 (6 bases). V was trimmed by 5 bases and J by 1 base, leaving 14 bases between them. The germline CDR1 and CDR2 sequences are SEHNR and FQNEAQ (reference sequence). This CDR3 spans 15 amino acids. The DNA for the CDR3 is TGTGCCAGCAGCCGACCGGGACAAAATAACTATGGCTACACCTTC. It codes for CASSRPGQNNYGYTF.

This chain joins TRBV28 and TRBJ1-5; D gene ambiguous. This CDR3 contains 12 residues. The germline V gene has CDR1 MDHEN and CDR2 SYDVKM. V lost 6 bases and J 2 bases, leaving 5 bases between the germline ends. The DNA for the CDR3 is TGTGCCAGCAGGGGAGGCAATCAGCCCCAGCATTTT. This codes for CASRGGNQPQHF.

The genes are TRBV4-3 and TRBJ1-2, with 7 bases aligning to TRBD1. In germline, CDR1 is LGHNA, CDR2 YSLEER. The CDR3 covers 14 residues. J was trimmed by 4 bases and V by 3 bases; bases with no gene match: 5. The CDR3 DNA sequence: TGCGCCAGCAGCCAGTGGACAGGCCTCTATGGCTACACCTTC. This codes for CASSQWTGLYGYTF.

About this clone: Given the absence of the conserved phenylalanine or tryptophan at the CDR3 end, a read error is likely. Because the CDR3's place on the DNA is in doubt, the DNA is left out and the CDR3 is given as listed by TCRdb. The V gene is TRBV28, the J gene TRBJ2-7; the D call of TRBD1 is as the table states it, not checked on the DNA. From germline, CDR1 is MDHEN and CDR2 SYDVKM. The CDR3 length is 12 residues, termini included. The CDR3 loop reads CASGNFGTGNSL.

The chain recombines TRBV18 with TRBJ1-5; D is possibly TRBD1 (6 bases). The germline V and J ends were trimmed by 6 bases and 0 bases, with 12 bases remaining between them. This CDR3 has 15 residues. The V gene's germline CDR1 is KGHSH and CDR2 LQKENI. The CDR3 here is CASSPDRISNQPQHF. DNA of the CDR3: TGTGCCAGCTCCCCGGACAGAATTAGCAATCAGCCCCAGCATTTT.

This clone showed up just once. This chain joins TRBV19 and TRBJ2-3; maybe TRBD1 (5 bases). V shed 7 bases and J shed 4 bases, with 9 bases lying between them. Germline assignment: CDR1 LNHDA and CDR2 SQIVND (reference sequence). This CDR3 has 12 amino acids. In DNA form, the CDR3 reads TGTGCCAGTAAAGGGGTGCCAGATACGCAGTATTTT. It codes for CASKGVPDTQYF. The full variable domain, with the rest looked up from reference TRBV19 and TRBJ2-3, is DGGITQSPKYLFRKEGQNVTLSCEQNLNHDAMYWYRQDPGQGLRLIYYSQIVNDFQKGDIAEGYSVSREKKESFPLTVTSAQKNPTAFYLCASKGVPDTQYFGPGTRLTVL.

CDR3 loop: CSVDGGAANPYGYTF. DNA of the CDR3: TGCAGCGTTGATGGGGGCGCGGCTAATCCTTATGGCTACACCTTC. The chain is built from TRBV29-1 and TRBJ1-2; D might be TRBD1 (6 bases). V shed 3 bases and J shed 5 bases, with 19 bases lying between them. From germline, CDR1 is SQVTM and CDR2 ANQGSEA. This CDR3 has 15 amino acids.

The chain recombines TRBV27 with TRBJ2-3; 7 bases match TRBD2. The CDR3 spans 15 residues. From germline, CDR1 is MNHEY and CDR2 SMNVEV (reference sequence). J lost 4 bases, V lost 3 bases, and 7 bases had no gene match. The CDR3, as DNA: TGTGCCAGCAGTTTCCATCAGAGCGGGGCAGATACGCAGTATTTT. Its translation is CASSFHQSGADTQYF.